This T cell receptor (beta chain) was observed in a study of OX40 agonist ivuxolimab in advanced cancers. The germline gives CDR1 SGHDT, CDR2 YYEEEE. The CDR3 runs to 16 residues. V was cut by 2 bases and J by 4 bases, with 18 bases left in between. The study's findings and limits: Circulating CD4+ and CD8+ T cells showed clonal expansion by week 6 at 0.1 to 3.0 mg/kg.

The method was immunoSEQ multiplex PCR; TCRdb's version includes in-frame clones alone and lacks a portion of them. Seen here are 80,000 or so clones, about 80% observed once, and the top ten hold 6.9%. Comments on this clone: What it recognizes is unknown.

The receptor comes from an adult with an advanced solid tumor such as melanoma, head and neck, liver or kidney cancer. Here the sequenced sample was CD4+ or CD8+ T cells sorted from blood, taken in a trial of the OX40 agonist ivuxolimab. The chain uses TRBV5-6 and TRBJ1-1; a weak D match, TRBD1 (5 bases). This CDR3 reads CASSLRKLLGGTEAFF. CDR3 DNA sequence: TGTGCCAGCAGCTTAAGAAAACTGTTGGGGGGCACTGAAGCTTTCTTT.